This T cell receptor beta chain was sequenced during a study of cytomegalovirus exposure and HLA in healthy donors (TCRdb year 2017). About the investigation overall: In an earlier analysis of roughly 500 of the donors, around 300 Gb of sequence data and 117 million unique TCR beta sequences from 180 million or so T cells were reported. An early release covering roughly 600 HLA-typed donors comprised about 290 gigabases of sequencing data and tens of millions of unique TCR sequences. Of the approximately 400 genotyped donors, roughly 76% were placed in the genetic ancestry cluster associated with self-reported Caucasian donors. The study was designed to test whether signatures of past pathogen exposure could be identified by cataloging public T cell receptors. The study profiled the T cell repertoires of fewer than 850 subjects by immunosequencing and related them to cytomegalovirus serostatus. Besides the first cohort of 666 subjects, a separate validation cohort made up of roughly 120 different subjects was used. High-throughput TCR immunosequencing, statistical association of individual TCRs with disease status, and machine learning were combined to predict cytomegalovirus infection status. To study patterns of TCR occurrence, a later analysis re-analyzed previously published TCR beta repertoires from more than 550 donors and added high-resolution HLA genotyping. The later analysis used no new phenotypic data to find candidate immune exposures, relying instead on TCR beta sequences and their occurrence across donors. An earlier analysis of around 580 of the donors used high-throughput TCR beta sequencing to judge whether each TCR beta V gene segment behaved as functional or pseudogenic. Alongside the repertoire data, information on donor age, sex, ethnicity and CMV serostatus was compiled. A later genetic analysis used genome-wide SNP genotypes for about 65% of the roughly 670 donors, treating that subset as a discovery cohort. All discovery cohort repertoires had been generated on a single sequencing platform. HLA typing covered class I and class II loci at four-digit resolution. The number of donors typed differed by locus, with roughly 620-630 for A, B, C, DRB1 and DQB1, 522 for DQA1, 600 to 610 for DPA1, and around 450 for DPB1. Because of strong linkage in the cohort, 4 to 6 DR-DQ haplotypes were treated as single units for association and clustering. On average, over 200,000 unique TCR beta nucleotide sequences were sequenced per donor among roughly 430 genotyped donors of the cohort, with roughly 19% of those sequences being non-productive.

Overall results and qualifications from the work: A later analysis found that HLA-associated TCR beta chains were more clonally expanded and had lower generation probabilities than equally common non-associated chains. Sequencing depth was assumed to be roughly uniform across donors in the presence/absence analyses, though that assumption may not hold. Specific HLA alleles were associated with 16,951 TCR beta sequences at a false discovery rate of 0.05 in a later analysis. A later analysis reported that several top co-occurrence clusters appeared linked to parvovirus B19, influenza, CMV and Epstein-Barr virus. In an earlier analysis of some 550 of the donors, most TCR beta V segments were observed in productive rearrangements about 90% or about 30% of the time, broadly matching IMGT annotations. A later genetic analysis reported fewer N-insertions in productive TCRs among donors in an Asian-associated ancestry cluster than the approximately 670-donor mean. Immune exposure information for the cohort was limited to CMV serostatus. According to a later analysis, TCR association rates differed among HLA loci, with DRB1 alleles showing the most associated TCRs and HLA-C alleles showing the fewest. Most CMV-associated TCR beta chains appeared to be HLA-restricted in a later analysis, and the HLA associations seemed to be driven largely by CMV exposure. In the study, some 180 TCR beta chains were listed as associated with cytomegalovirus. V-gene and J-gene trimming of TCR beta chains was associated with a missense DCLRE1C variant in a later genetic analysis, and the association was replicated in an independent cohort. Because some donors lacked HLA typing at each locus, the association tests relied only on the typed subset. A further reported finding was that TCR beta sequences accurately predicted the HLA-A and HLA-B alleles for most subjects in the first cohort. A group of highly shared sequence variants was considered likely to be a technical artifact of the sequencing pipeline. The earlier analysis of 587 of the donors excluded fewer than 20 rarely observed V segments, including chromosome 9 orphons, because counts were too low. Three of the identified cytomegalovirus-associated TCR beta chains were confirmed in vitro to be specific for cytomegalovirus antigens. Linkage disequilibrium might explain the correlated functional status among segregating V segments, but an unknown experimental factor could not be ruled out. In this cohort, only TCR beta chains were sequenced, and detectable features were limited by the absence of alpha or paired-chain data. The classifier was reported to diagnose cytomegalovirus status with high specificity and sensitivity in both the original and validation cohorts. Across donors, most TCR sequences were observed very rarely, whereas some public TCRs were present in many individuals. The authors suggested that the approach could potentially be extended to other disease states and immunological phenotypes. When HLA alleles, especially DR and DQ, strongly co-occurred, attributing TCR associations to individual alleles was difficult.

In total, roughly 710 healthy bone marrow donors made up the cohort. All cohort members were sampled while nominally healthy, although unrecorded immune exposures were likely present. The donor was CMV seronegative and was included in the group of 352 seronegative cohort members. A peripheral blood sample was provided by each donor, and peripheral blood mononuclear cells were used for TCR beta sequencing. The Qiagen DNeasy Blood Extraction Kit was used to extract genomic DNA from the blood cell samples. A remark on this clone: Which antigen it targets is not known. Per-nucleotide qualities are absent, and no much larger clonotype sits a single base away.

Libraries were built with the immunoSEQ multiplex PCR assay. For the multiplex PCR, a mixture combining 60 forward primers for TCR Vbeta segments and 13 reverse primers for TCR Jbeta segments was used. A multiplex PCR assay on genomic DNA amplified the CDR3 region of rearranged TCR beta genes. Amplified TCR beta libraries were sequenced as 87-base-pair reads on the Illumina HiSeq System. Regarding the original processing steps: A later analysis counted some 74 million unique TCR beta chains across the 550 to 700 repertoires, and roughly 11 million of these chains were shared by at least two donors. Raw reads were error-corrected and collapsed into unique sequences with a nearest-neighbor algorithm that merged closely related sequences to remove PCR and sequencing errors. Alignment of CDR3 sequences to IMGT reference sequences was used to assign V, D and J gene segments. Each retained sequence needed at least a six-nucleotide match to both a V gene segment and a J gene segment. Rearrangements were called productive when the CDR3 lacked stop codons and stayed in frame with V and J; all others were non-productive. Following IMGT convention, CDR3 was defined as the stretch from the second conserved V-encoded cysteine up to the conserved J-encoded phenylalanine. The earlier analysis of about 530 of the donors excluded any sequence lacking an unambiguous match to a single V gene segment. In an earlier analysis of about 590 of the donors, a V segment was called functional when productive rearrangements were above 56.7%, and segregating when the standard deviation between donors exceeded 5%. A statistical classification framework was developed to diagnose cytomegalovirus status using the catalog of TCR beta chain sequences. V and J gene assignment, in a later analysis, came from comparing TCR nucleotide sequences with IMGT/GENE-DB human TR gene sequences. The TCRdist pipeline was used in a later analysis to assign CDR3 sequences and most-parsimonious VDJ recombination scenarios. In a later analysis, each TCR beta chain was defined by its CDR3 amino acid sequence together with its V-gene family, and reads without a unique V-gene family were excluded. A later analysis removed roughly 590 highly shared, low-generation-probability nucleotide sequences to deal with suspected cross-contamination and a sequencing artifact. For each public chain, a later analysis derived a clonal expansion index from normalized ranks of inferred template counts within each repertoire. In a later analysis, generation probabilities were computed using a VDJ recombination model fitted to out-of-frame rearrangements, and the results were checked against IGoR. In a later analysis, TCR-TCR, TCR-HLA and TCR-CMV co-occurrence was scored with hypergeometric tests, and a repertoire-size bias correction was applied to TCR pairs. False discovery rates were estimated in a later analysis by permuting HLA or CMV assignments 20 times. In a later analysis, co-occurring TCRs were grouped with DBSCAN, and TCRdist sequence similarity was added when clustering was performed within HLA-allele-positive subsets. Repertoires with fewer than 30,000 or more than 120,000 public chains, plus five repertoires with anomalous nucleotide sharing, were excluded from co-occurrence clustering. Sourced from immuneACCESS, this table was stored by TCRdb with only in-frame sequences that have V and J called. A share of the clones is absent; for the studies checked, an unresolved V gene accounts for under half, and the remainder has no known explanation. The DNA was the basis for D and trimming; V, J and clone size are from that table. A total of about 160,000 clones appear in this sample, 70% to 90% of them only once. The ten top clones hold about 0.93% of the sample.

This TCR derives from a woman aged 25 to 39 in good health and CMV-seronegative. The sample consisted of PBMCs.

CDR3 region: CASHLNTEAFF. The nucleotides are TGTGCCAGCCACTTGAACACTGAAGCTTTCTTT. The rearranged segments are TRBV6-5 and TRBJ1-1; the D gene cannot be named for sure. V drops 8 bases and J drops 0 bases, leaving 4 bases in between. The CDR1 and CDR2 encoded by the germline V gene are MNHEY and SVGAGI. The CDR3 has 11 amino acids, counting the end cysteine and phenylalanine. The retained sequence is limited to the CDR3, 33 bases, with the frame set at the first base.